This T cell receptor beta chain emerged from a study of vaccination effects on CD4 cells after COVID-19. In the study overall: Samples that were drawn after vaccination came a median of 72 days after the second dose. PBMC cultures contained two million cells per well, approximately 11 IU/ml IL-2 and 10 ug/ml peptides. Study-level results: In the study, convalescent patients were few, and early post-infection timepoints were absent.

Measured with immunoSEQ multiplex PCR; TCRdb has only the in-frame clones, and not every one. The data contain more than 60,000 clones, around 70% of them singletons. Notes on this clone: Its antigen is undetermined.

V lost 6 bases to trimming and J lost 5 bases; unmatched junction nucleotides: 6. This CDR3 contains 13 residues. The V gene's germline CDR1 is MNHEY and CDR2 SVGAGI. CD4+ T cell isolation took place after less than 13 days of culture. As their vaccination, participants received two doses of either BNT162b2 or mRNA-1273. Half of the medium was exchanged for IL-2 medium on both days 3 and 7. The sample in question was CD4+ T cells from PBMCs cultured without peptide, obtained after COVID-19 vaccination. The chain couples TRBV6-5 to TRBJ2-5; 7 bases fit TRBD2. The origin of this receptor is a human donor who received a COVID-19 vaccine. CDR3 coding DNA: TGTGCCAGCAGCAGGGACGGGGGGGAGACCCAGTACTTC. Translating gives CASSRDGGETQYF.